Listed below are T cell receptor beta chains from one sample, sequenced in a study of early T cells in non-severe SARS-CoV-2 infection. A single record per CDR3 protein comes from TCRdb applying MiXCR to the 5' RACE reads. Of fewer than 55,000 distinct CDR3 sequences in the sample, around 10% were seen once. Sequenced: whole blood. The receptors originated from an adult who was a healthcare worker with PCR-confirmed SARS-CoV-2 infection or an uninfected control (not recorded which). The CDR3 runs from the conserved cysteine through the conserved F or W. The order of the fields is J gene, clone size, D gene, V gene, CDR3 protein, CDR3 DNA. D genes are given only for firm matches. Expanded clones get a size class; other rows say once, few or many, or leave the size out.

J gene: TRBJ1-5; clone size: NA; D gene: TRBD1; V gene: TRBV20-1; CDR3 protein: CSASATGGSGQPQHF; CDR3 DNA: TGCAGTGCTAGCGCAACAGGGGGCTCAGGTCAGCCCCAGCATTTT
J gene: TRBJ2-1; clone size: many; D gene: TRBD2; V gene: TRBV5-5; CDR3 protein: CASSLVAGASEQFF; CDR3 DNA: TGTGCCAGCAGCTTGGTGGCGGGAGCTAGTGAGCAGTTCTTC
J gene: TRBJ2-1; clone size: many; D gene: TRBD1; V gene: TRBV5-1; CDR3 protein: CASSLDPARGINEQFF; CDR3 DNA: TGCGCCAGCAGCTTGGATCCAGCCAGGGGGATCAATGAGCAGTTCTTC
J gene: TRBJ1-2; clone size: many; D gene: NA; V gene: TRBV5-8; CDR3 protein: CASSVSGPGYGYTF; CDR3 DNA: TGTGCCAGCAGCGTTTCAGGCCCTGGCTATGGCTACACCTTC
J gene: TRBJ2-2; clone size: NA; D gene: TRBD1; V gene: TRBV29-1; CDR3 protein: CSVVSTGEGTGELFF; CDR3 DNA: TGCAGCGTTGTTTCGACAGGGGAAGGGACCGGGGAGCTGTTTTTT
J gene: TRBJ2-6; clone size: NA; D gene: NA; V gene: TRBV10-3; CDR3 protein: CAISDTATGANVLTF; CDR3 DNA: TGTGCCATCAGTGACACGGCAACTGGGGCCAACGTCCTGACTTTC
J gene: TRBJ2-3; clone size: few; D gene: NA; V gene: TRBV29-1; CDR3 protein: CSAGPTDTQYF; CDR3 DNA: TGCAGCGCTGGACCCACAGATACGCAGTATTTT
J gene: TRBJ2-3; clone size: NA; D gene: NA; V gene: TRBV7-8; CDR3 protein: CASSLRDTDTQYF; CDR3 DNA: TGTGCCAGCAGCTTGAGGGACACAGATACGCAGTATTTT
J gene: TRBJ2-3; clone size: many; D gene: NA; V gene: TRBV7-6; CDR3 protein: CASSLEGLVGDTQYF; CDR3 DNA: TGTGCCAGCAGCTTAGAAGGGCTAGTCGGAGATACGCAGTATTTT
J gene: TRBJ1-3; clone size: NA; D gene: TRBD1; V gene: TRBV13; CDR3 protein: CASSLREWTGISGNTIYF; CDR3 DNA: TGTGCCAGCAGCCTCCGAGAATGGACAGGAATCTCTGGAAACACCATATATTTT
J gene: TRBJ2-5; clone size: NA; D gene: NA; V gene: TRBV12-3/TRBV12-4; CDR3 protein: CASSFWLGETQYF; CDR3 DNA: TGTGCCAGCAGTTTTTGGCTGGGAGAGACCCAGTACTTC
J gene: TRBJ2-4; clone size: NA; D gene: NA; V gene: TRBV4-2; CDR3 protein: CASSGVAKSIQYF; CDR3 DNA: TGTGCCAGCAGTGGGGTAGCCAAAAGCATTCAGTACTTC
J gene: TRBJ2-7; clone size: many; D gene: NA; V gene: TRBV3-1; CDR3 protein: CASSQDGTAREQYF; CDR3 DNA: TGTGCCAGCAGCCAAGATGGGACGGCCCGCGAGCAGTACTTC
J gene: TRBJ2-1; clone size: many; D gene: TRBD2; V gene: TRBV20-1; CDR3 protein: CSARSLAGVSYNEQFF; CDR3 DNA: TGCAGTGCTAGAAGCCTAGCGGGAGTTTCCTACAATGAGCAGTTCTTC
J gene: TRBJ1-6; clone size: many; D gene: NA; V gene: TRBV6-5; CDR3 protein: CASSYSVGRLNSPLHF; CDR3 DNA: TGTGCCAGCAGTTACAGTGTGGGACGGCTTAATTCACCCCTCCACTTT
J gene: TRBJ2-7; clone size: many; D gene: NA; V gene: TRBV19; CDR3 protein: CASSIGRSLDEQYF; CDR3 DNA: TGTGCCAGTAGTATAGGCCGGTCCTTGGACGAGCAGTACTTC
J gene: TRBJ2-4; clone size: few; D gene: NA; V gene: TRBV24-1; CDR3 protein: CATSDRNLAKNIQYF; CDR3 DNA: TGTGCCACCAGTGACCGAAATCTAGCCAAAAACATTCAGTACTTC
J gene: TRBJ2-1; clone size: many; D gene: NA; V gene: TRBV20-1; CDR3 protein: CSAPTDWRNEQFF; CDR3 DNA: TGCAGTGCCCCGACGGACTGGCGCAATGAGCAGTTCTTC
J gene: TRBJ2-2; clone size: NA; D gene: NA; V gene: TRBV10-3; CDR3 protein: CATGPGQNTGELFF; CDR3 DNA: TGTGCCACCGGGCCGGGACAGAACACCGGGGAGCTGTTTTTT